Listed below are T cell receptor beta chains from one sample, sequenced in a study of T cell responses to AZD1222 COVID-19 vaccine. Sequencing was performed with immunoSEQ multiplex PCR; in TCRdb, only in-frame clones are kept and a portion is missing. The table lists around 78,000 clones, 82% of them singletons. Specimen: peripheral blood, collected on day 0 of AZD1222 vaccination. These receptor sequences come from an adult in good health. Both conserved end residues are part of each CDR3. A D gene is named only where the DNA matches it firmly. A row's size may be missing; if present it is once, few, many or a size class.

V gene,J gene,clone size,D gene,CDR3 protein,CDR3 DNA
TRBV19,TRBJ2-2,few,NA,CASSIVGAGGELFF,TGTGCCAGTAGTATTGTGGGGGCCGGCGGGGAGCTGTTTTTT
TRBV9,TRBJ1-4,NA,NA,CASSVGGQNEKLFF,TGTGCCAGCAGCGTAGGCGGACAGAATGAAAAACTGTTTTTT
TRBV11-2,TRBJ1-4,few,TRBD1,CASSLTGTGNEKLFF,TGTGCCAGCAGTCTGACCGGGACAGGGAACGAAAAACTGTTTTTT
TRBV5-8,TRBJ1-2,NA,NA,CASSSNSGTRLYGYTF,TGTGCCAGCAGCTCAAACTCCGGGACACGACTATATGGCTACACCTTC
TRBV18,TRBJ2-2,NA,NA,CASSPPLAWNTGELFF,TGTGCCAGCTCACCACCGCTAGCGTGGAACACCGGGGAGCTGTTTTTT
TRBV10-3,TRBJ1-1,NA,NA,CAISGTRSEAFF,TGTGCCATCAGTGGGACTCGGTCTGAAGCTTTCTTT
TRBV7-2,TRBJ2-7,NA,NA,CASSLVAGSWVEAYEQYF,TGTGCCAGCAGCTTAGTCGCGGGATCTTGGGTAGAAGCCTACGAGCAGTACTTC
TRBV10-3,TRBJ2-1,few,NA,CAISDRESTYNEQFF,TGTGCCATCAGTGACAGGGAGAGTACCTACAATGAGCAGTTCTTC
TRBV7-9,TRBJ2-1,once,TRBD1,CASSIGTGLYNEQFF,TGTGCCAGCAGCATCGGGACAGGGCTCTACAATGAGCAGTTCTTC
TRBV5-4,TRBJ1-5,few,NA,CASSIDGYEQPQHF,TGTGCCAGCAGCATTGATGGGTACGAACAGCCCCAGCATTTT
TRBV13,TRBJ2-5,NA,NA,CASSIDLGTQYF,TGTGCCAGCAGCATCGATTTGGGGACCCAGTACTTC
TRBV3-1/TRBV3-2,TRBJ2-2,NA,TRBD1,CASSARDRGLGGELFF,TGTGCCAGCAGCGCGCGGGACAGGGGATTGGGCGGGGAGCTGTTTTTT
TRBV19,TRBJ2-2,NA,NA,CASSSSDTGELFF,TGTGCCAGTAGTTCTAGCGACACCGGGGAGCTGTTTTTT
TRBV7-2,TRBJ1-2,NA,NA,CASSFTENYGYTF,TGTGCCAGCAGCTTTACAGAGAACTATGGCTACACCTTC
TRBV28,TRBJ1-2,NA,TRBD1,CASSLGQALGVYGYTF,TGTGCCAGCAGCTTAGGACAGGCGCTTGGGGTTTATGGCTACACCTTC
TRBV12-3/TRBV12-4,TRBJ1-2,NA,NA,CASSLNGYTF,TGTGCCAGCAGTTTAAATGGCTACACCTTC
TRBV6-5,TRBJ1-1,NA,NA,CASREGRRNTEAFF,TGTGCCAGCAGAGAGGGACGGCGGAACACTGAAGCTTTCTTT
TRBV27,TRBJ2-7,few,TRBD1,CASSSTPGTGGTMGAYEQYF,TGTGCCAGCAGTTCGACCCCTGGGACAGGGGGTACCATGGGTGCCTACGAGCAGTACTTC
TRBV7-2,TRBJ1-1,NA,NA,CASKPRGGNTEAFF,TGTGCCAGCAAACCGAGAGGCGGAAACACTGAAGCTTTCTTT
TRBV14,TRBJ2-1,NA,TRBD2,CASSQDSSGGRDEQFF,TGTGCCAGCAGCCAAGATTCTAGCGGGGGTAGGGATGAGCAGTTCTTC
TRBV11-3,TRBJ1-1,NA,TRBD1,CASSLRQGEAFF,TGTGCCAGCAGCTTAAGACAGGGTGAAGCTTTCTTT
TRBV5-5,TRBJ2-3,NA,NA,CASSFEFGTDTQYF,TGTGCCAGCAGCTTCGAATTTGGCACAGATACGCAGTATTTT
TRBV3-1/TRBV3-2,TRBJ1-1,NA,TRBD1,CASSQGEGGSEAFF,TGTGCCAGCAGCCAAGGGGAAGGGGGCTCTGAAGCTTTCTTT
TRBV11-2,TRBJ1-6,NA,TRBD1,CASSLLGGRGNSPLHF,TGTGCCAGCAGCTTACTAGGGGGCAGGGGGAATTCACCCCTCCACTTT
TRBV5-4,TRBJ2-1,NA,NA,CASSSTSYNEQFF,TGTGCCAGCAGCAGTACGTCCTACAATGAGCAGTTCTTC
TRBV7-9,TRBJ1-1,NA,TRBD1,CASSPYDRGPNTEAFF,TGTGCCAGCAGCCCCTACGACAGGGGCCCTAACACTGAAGCTTTCTTT
TRBV6-5,TRBJ1-4,NA,NA,CASSFRTAQNEKLFF,TGTGCCAGCAGTTTTCGGACAGCCCAAAATGAAAAACTGTTTTTT
TRBV5-6,TRBJ1-2,NA,NA,CASSLLGGRVSYGYTF,TGTGCCAGCAGCTTGTTGGGCGGGCGGGTCTCCTATGGCTACACCTTC
TRBV5-1,TRBJ2-3,NA,NA,CASSLAGTGTDTQYF,TGCGCCAGCAGCTTGGCCGGGACTGGCACAGATACGCAGTATTTT
TRBV19,TRBJ2-4,NA,NA,CASSKETVAKNIQYF,TGTGCCAGTAGTAAAGAGACAGTAGCCAAAAACATTCAGTACTTC
TRBV3-1/TRBV3-2,TRBJ2-7,NA,NA,CASSLLSYEQYF,TGTGCCAGCAGCCTGCTCTCCTACGAGCAGTACTTC
TRBV29-1,TRBJ2-1,once,TRBD2,CSVEGLADPLSSYNEQFF,TGCAGCGTGGAGGGACTAGCGGACCCCCTGAGCTCCTACAATGAGCAGTTCTTC
TRBV7-2,TRBJ2-5,NA,NA,CASSLSGTQETQYF,TGTGCCAGCAGCTTATCAGGGACCCAAGAGACCCAGTACTTC
TRBV27,TRBJ1-1,NA,NA,CASSLAPIESEAFF,TGTGCCAGCAGTTTAGCCCCGATAGAGAGTGAAGCTTTCTTT
TRBV5-5,TRBJ1-1,NA,TRBD1,CASSSPGQGFEAFF,TGTGCCAGCAGCTCACCGGGACAGGGCTTTGAAGCTTTCTTT
TRBV15,TRBJ2-7,NA,TRBD2,CATSRDSGGSYEQYF,TGTGCCACCAGCAGAGATTCGGGAGGGAGCTACGAGCAGTACTTC
TRBV7-6,TRBJ1-6,NA,TRBD1,CASSRLPGGPRGLSYNSPLHF,TGTGCCAGCAGTCGACTACCCGGGGGTCCCAGGGGGCTCTCATATAATTCACCCCTCCACTTT
TRBV12-2,TRBJ2-1,NA,NA,CASRSNGLAGLNEQFF,TGTGCAAGTCGCTCAAACGGACTAGCGGGACTCAATGAGCAGTTCTTC
TRBV12-3/TRBV12-4,TRBJ2-1,NA,NA,CASSLVREQFF,TGTGCCAGCAGTTTGGTCCGTGAGCAGTTCTTC
TRBV4-1,TRBJ2-7,few,NA,CASSLGEGPDEQYF,TGCGCCAGCAGCCTGGGCGAAGGGCCGGACGAGCAGTACTTC
TRBV5-6,TRBJ1-5,few,NA,CASSAESQPQHF,TGTGCCAGCAGCGCAGAGTCCCAGCCCCAGCATTTT
TRBV18,TRBJ1-1,NA,TRBD1,CASSPDRGLNTEAFF,TGTGCCAGCTCACCGGACAGGGGCTTGAACACTGAAGCTTTCTTT
TRBV6-8,TRBJ2-7,NA,NA,CASSSSEQYF,TGTGCCAGCAGTTCATCAGAGCAGTACTTC
TRBV7-9,TRBJ2-1,few,TRBD2,CASSGRTSGVNEQFF,TGTGCCAGCAGCGGAAGGACTAGCGGGGTCAATGAGCAGTTCTTC
TRBV19,TRBJ2-5,NA,NA,CASSPGLQETQYF,TGTGCCAGTAGTCCGGGACTCCAAGAGACCCAGTACTTC
TRBV5-1,TRBJ1-6,NA,NA,CASSTDSPYNSPLHF,TGCGCCAGCAGCACGGACAGTCCCTATAATTCACCCCTCCACTTT
TRBV6-6,TRBJ1-4,NA,NA,CASGFGGEWDF,TGTGCCAGCGGCTTTGGGGGGGAGTGGGATTTT
TRBV7-7,TRBJ2-1,NA,TRBD2,CASSHGLADYNEQFF,TGTGCTAGCAGCCATGGACTAGCGGACTACAATGAGCAGTTCTTC
TRBV27,TRBJ1-5,NA,NA,CASSSYGGGPNQPQHF,TGTGCCAGCAGTTCCTATGGGGGCGGGCCGAATCAGCCCCAGCATTTT
TRBV2,TRBJ1-4,NA,NA,CASSIRGGNEKLFF,TGTGCCAGCAGCATCAGGGGAGGTAATGAAAAACTGTTTTTT